This T cell receptor (beta chain) was sequenced during a study of blood T cells in healthy people across ages. The study recruited healthy Caucasian donors from Russia who were aged about 6 to 95. Sample-barcoded 5' priming and a J-beta primer mix drove a second PCR of 7 to 11 cycles. Researchers report that a template-switch adaptor with 12 random nucleotides tagged each cDNA molecule. A single record per CDR3 protein comes from TCRdb applying MiXCR to the 5' RACE reads. The sample records 700,000 to 850,000 distinct CDR3 sequences, 35% to 40% being singletons. V lost 0 bases and J lost 9, with 10 bases in between. The CDR3 is 14 residues long. The germline V gene has CDR1 SGHRS and CDR2 YFSETQ.

Input material: blood. The rearrangement links TRBV5-1 to TRBJ1-6, with D hard to call. This sequence was found in a man aged 18-30 years in good health. CDR3 nucleotides: TGCGCCAGCAGCTTGGAGGGTGATACTTCACCCCTCCACTTT. Translation: CASSLEGDTSPLHF. The whole variable domain, filled in from reference TRBV5-1 and TRBJ1-6, reads KAGVTQTPRYLIKTRGQQVTLSCSPISGHRSVSWYQQTPGQGLQFLFEYFSETQRNKGNFPGRFSGRQFSNSRSEMNVSTLELGDSALYLCASSLEGDTSPLHFGNGTRLTVT.